This paragraph covers one T cell receptor beta chain sequence. Its antigen remains unknown. The PCR used 60 Vbeta and 13 Jbeta primers. TCRdb's table, derived via immunoSEQ multiplex PCR, lists solely in-frame clones and lacks some. The sample has approximately 110,000 clones; about 76% are singletons. This CDR3 has 16 amino acids. The germline CDR1 and CDR2 sequences are SGHVS and FQNEAQ. Germline trimming cut 4 bases from V and 6 bases from J; bases unmatched to any gene: 8. The data stem from a study of cytomegalovirus exposure and HLA in healthy donors. Turning to the study itself: Earlier, some 200 million T cells were analyzed, and fewer than 120 million unique TCR beta sequences were found among them.

Study-level points and caveats: HLA-A and HLA-B allele assignments for most subjects were reportedly predicted accurately using TCR beta sequences. In a later analysis, HLA-associated TCR beta chains were more clonally expanded than equally common others. Specificity for CMV antigens was confirmed in vitro for three of the CMV-associated chains.

The clonotype comes from a young woman in good health and CMV-seronegative. The chain is built from TRBV7-8 and TRBJ2-2; 10 nucleotides agree with TRBD2. Sequenced sample: PBMCs. DNA of the CDR3: TGTGCCAGCAGCTCTGCTAGCGGGAGTATTCCCGGGGAGCTGTTTTTT. This translates into CASSSASGSIPGELFF.